These 23 T cell receptor beta chains came from one sample sequenced in a study of CD8 T cell repertoires and HIV-1 epitope variants. These receptors have no known antigen. TCRdb's copy holds only in-frame clones and misses some; the assay was immunoSEQ multiplex PCR. The table has 5,500 to 7,500 clones, around 66% seen once. Input material: cultured CD8+ T cells derived from PBMCs. The receptors come from a male donor with HIV.

V gene TRBV27 combines with J gene TRBJ1-1; D unclear. There are 13 residues in the CDR3. The V gene lost 2 bases and the J gene lost 5 bases, with 9 bases spanning the gap. Germline loops: CDR1 MNHEY, CDR2 SMNVEV (reference sequence). For the CDR3, the DNA is TGTGCCAGCAGTTTAGGGGTGGGAACTGAAGCTTTCTTT. Protein sequence: CASSLGVGTEAFF.

V and J are TRBV5-4 and TRBJ2-7, with D possibly TRBD1 on 6 matching bases. The CDR3 is 18 residues long. Between the trimmed V and J ends, which lost 3 bases and 4 bases, there was a span of 26 bases. Per germline, CDR1 SGHNT and CDR2 YYREEE (reference sequence). The CDR3, as DNA: TGTGCCAGCAGCTCTGCCGGGTCAGGGGATCTGGGCAGTTACGAGCAGTACTTC. This codes for CASSSAGSGDLGSYEQYF.

The chain combines TRBV4-3 with TRBJ2-7; TRBD1 aligns across 7 bases. CDR3 size: 15 residues. After removal of 4 bases from V and 4 bases from J, the junction contained 10 bases not matched to a gene. Germline V CDR1 and CDR2: LGHNA, YSLEER. CDR3 in DNA: TGCGCCAGCAGCCTGACCCGGGACAGTCTTTACGAGCAGTACTTC. It encodes CASSLTRDSLYEQYF.

The chain employs TRBV5-6 and TRBJ2-7, with 7 bases lining up with TRBD1. The CDR3 has 13 residues. Germline V gives CDR1 SGHDT, CDR2 YYEEEE. After removal of 4 bases from V and 1 base from J, the junction contained 2 bases not matched to a gene. CDR3 amino acids: CASSRQGSYEQYF. In DNA form, the CDR3 reads TGTGCCAGCAGCCGACAGGGATCCTACGAGCAGTACTTC.

The gene calls are TRBV7-8 and TRBJ2-5; D unclear. The CDR3 spans 16 residues. Germline V gene sequence: CDR1 SGHVS, CDR2 FQNEAQ. The ends were cut back, 5 bases at V and 1 base at J, with 17 bases in the middle. The CDR3 reads CASSLYNRGPQETQYF. The CDR3 DNA reads as TGTGCCAGCAGCCTATACAACCGTGGGCCCCAAGAGACCCAGTACTTC.

This rearrangement joins TRBV5-6 to TRBJ2-7, with D perhaps TRBD2 (5 bases). Germline V gene sequence: CDR1 SGHDT, CDR2 YYEEEE. CDR3 length: 14 amino acids. V gave up 2 bases and J gave up 2 bases, with 11 bases separating them. The CDR3 region has the DNA TGTGCCAGCAGCTTCGGGGATTCCACCTACGAGCAGTACTTC. It specifies CASSFGDSTYEQYF. The variable domain in full, with the rest retrieved from reference TRBV5-6 and TRBJ2-7, is DAGVTQSPTHLIKTRGQQVTLRCSPKSGHDTVSWYQQALGQGPQFIFQYYEEEERQRGNFPDRFSGHQFPNYSSELNVNALLLGDSALYLCASSFGDSTYEQYFGPGTRLTVT.

V and J are TRBV9 and TRBJ2-6, with 9 bases lining up with TRBD1. The CDR3 spans 17 residues. Losses at the gene ends were 4 bases for V and 0 bases for J; bases not matched to a gene: 5. Germline values: CDR1 SGDLS, CDR2 YYNGEE. The CDR3 spells CASSPGQGISGANVLTF. DNA for the CDR3: TGTGCCAGCAGCCCCGGACAGGGGATCTCTGGGGCCAACGTCCTGACTTTC.

This clone counts as medium-sized. This sequence joins TRBV5-6 and TRBJ2-7; 8 positions match TRBD1. The germline CDR1 and CDR2 sequences are SGHDT and YYEEEE. The ends lost 3 bases at V and 4 bases at J; junction bases unmatched: 12. The CDR3 covers 16 residues. CDR3 protein: CASSWQSTRGLYEQYF. The CDR3 DNA reads TGTGCCAGCAGCTGGCAGTCGACCAGGGGGCTATACGAGCAGTACTTC.

The CDR3, as DNA: TGTGCCAGCAGTGAAGCGGGGACAGGGGGCACTGAAGCTTTCTTT. Amino acids: CASSEAGTGGTEAFF. The chain employs TRBV6-1 and TRBJ1-1; 11 positions agree with TRBD1. Germline V CDR1 and CDR2: MNHNS, SASEGT. This CDR3 region has 15 residues. Losses at the gene ends were 0 bases for V and 4 bases for J; bases not matched to a gene: 1.

This CDR3 is CASSWTPSTGELFF. As DNA, the CDR3 is TGTGCCAGCAGCTGGACTCCGAGCACCGGGGAGCTGTTTTTT. The chain has TRBV7-9 and TRBJ2-2; a weak D match, TRBD2 (5 bases). Germline CDR1 and CDR2: SEHNR and FQNEAQ (reference sequence). V lost 4 bases and J lost 4, with 10 bases in between. This CDR3 is 14 amino acids long.

This clone was recorded a few times. The chain is built from TRBV7-6 and TRBJ2-1, with a tentative D call TRBD1 (7 bases). Germline lookup yields CDR1 SGHVS and CDR2 FNYEAQ. The CDR3 loop spans 15 amino acids. Trimming removed 5 bases at V and 5 bases at J, with 16 bases between. The CDR3 is CASSAGRGDNNEQFF. The DNA of the CDR3 is TGTGCCAGCAGCGCAGGCAGGGGGGATAACAATGAGCAGTTCTTC.

The chain links TRBV5-6 to TRBJ2-7; 8 bases fit TRBD1. CDR1 is SGHDT and CDR2 is YYEEEE in the germline V gene. Unmatched junction bases numbered 10, after V lost 3 bases and J lost 5 bases. This CDR3 is built from 15 residues. The CDR3 nucleotides are TGTGCCAGCAGCTGGGGGACAGGCTTTATGGACGAGCAGTACTTC. Translated, it gives CASSWGTGFMDEQYF.

This clone was seen more than once but under ten times. The rearrangement uses TRBV10-3 and TRBJ2-5; 11 positions match TRBD1. CDR1 and CDR2 from the germline V gene are ENHRY and SYGVKD. The J segment lost 5 bases and the V segment lost 3 bases, leaving 8 bases of the junction unmatched. CDR3 length: 16 amino acids. Written as DNA, the CDR3 is TGTGCCATCAGTGACCCCGGACAGGGGGCCGGGGAGACCCAGTACTTC. Translating gives CAISDPGQGAGETQYF.

The chain carries TRBV9 and TRBJ2-7, with D possibly being TRBD2 (6 bases). The CDR3 totals 13 residues. Per germline, CDR1 SGDLS and CDR2 YYNGEE. V was clipped by 7 bases and J by 0 bases, with 11 bases between them. CDR3 DNA sequence: TGTGCCAGCGGGGGACTCCACTCCTACGAGCAGTACTTC. Translation: CASGGLHSYEQYF. Combining the CDR3 with reference TRBV9 and TRBJ2-7 gives the whole variable domain DSGVTQTPKHLITATGQRVTLRCSPRSGDLSVYWYQQSLDQGLQFLIQYYNGEERAKGNILERFSAQQFPDLHSELNLSSLELGDSALYFCASGGLHSYEQYFGPGTRLTVT.

The gene calls are TRBV28 and TRBJ1-2; perhaps TRBD1 as D (5 bases). With 2 bases removed from V and 5 bases from J, the gap between germline ends came to 15 bases. Germline CDR1 MDHEN, CDR2 SYDVKM. The CDR3 consists of 15 residues. The CDR3: CASSLSGGDLYGYTF. Here the CDR3 DNA reads TGTGCCAGCAGTTTAAGTGGGGGGGACTTATATGGCTACACCTTC.

V gene TRBV7-2 combines with J gene TRBJ1-2, with D possibly matching TRBD1 (5 bases). V was trimmed by 7 bases and J by 0 bases, leaving 12 bases between them. The germline V gene encodes CDR1 SGHTA and CDR2 FQGNSA. CDR3 length: 14 residues. CDR3 nucleotide sequence: TGTGCCAGCAACAGACAGATAACTAACTATGGCTACACCTTC. Its protein is CASNRQITNYGYTF.

This chain joins TRBV6-5 and TRBJ1-2; TRBD1 is a possible D gene (5 bases). The CDR3 is made up of 14 amino acids. Germline CDR1 is MNHEY and CDR2 is SVGAGI. Trimming left V 0 bases short and J 6 bases short, with 11 bases between. The CDR3 region is CASSYSGGLDGYTF. The CDR3 nucleotides read TGTGCCAGCAGTTACTCGGGGGGACTCGATGGCTACACCTTC.

CDR3 DNA: TGTGCCAGCAGTGACGGACAGGGGGACACAGATACGCAGTATTTT. Translating gives CASSDGQGDTDTQYF. This chain links TRBV6-4 with TRBJ2-3; 10 nucleotides match TRBD1. Germline loops: CDR1 MRHNA, CDR2 SNTAGT. This CDR3 is built from 15 residues. Trimming cost V 2 bases and J 2 bases; bases outside gene matches: 1.

This clone was detected only a few times. This chain uses TRBV2 with TRBJ2-7; the D gene could be TRBD1 or TRBD2 (5 bases each). Germline V CDR1 and CDR2: SNHLY, FYNNEI. The CDR3 is 13 residues long. The V gene lost 4 bases and the J gene lost 6 bases, with 13 bases spanning the gap. The CDR3 DNA sequence: TGTGCCAGCAGTGCCTCCGGGACCGGCGAGCAGTACTTC. Amino acids: CASSASGTGEQYF.

This chain connects TRBV6-5 to TRBJ2-3; a possible D gene is TRBD2 (5 bases). V lost 8 bases and J 2 bases, leaving 8 bases between the germline ends. Germline lookup yields CDR1 MNHEY and CDR2 SVGAGI. The CDR3 extends over 12 amino acids. The CDR3 sequence: CASSGDTDTQYF. In nucleotides, the CDR3 is TGTGCCAGCTCCGGGGACACAGATACGCAGTATTTT.

This chain connects TRBV27 to TRBJ2-5, with TRBD2 matching over 9 bases. V lost 3 bases, J lost 2 bases, and 1 base stayed unmatched. The CDR3 covers 14 residues. The germline V gene encodes CDR1 MNHEY and CDR2 SMNVEV (reference sequence). As DNA, the CDR3 is TGTGCCAGCAGTTTCACTAGCGGGCAAGAGACCCAGTACTTC. As protein: CASSFTSGQETQYF.

V is TRBV4-2 and J is TRBJ2-7; 10 nucleotides line up with TRBD2. CDR1 and CDR2 from the germline V gene are LGHNA and YNFKEQ. The trim removed 6 bases at V and 4 bases at J, leaving 9 bases unmatched. CDR3 size: 15 residues. CDR3 sequence reads: CASSPGLADIYEQYF. In nucleotides, the CDR3 is TGTGCCAGCAGTCCCGGACTAGCGGATATTTACGAGCAGTACTTC.

The chain recombines TRBV6-5 with TRBJ2-7; the match to TRBD1 covers 7 bases. V lost 6 bases, J lost 2 bases, and 10 bases stayed unmatched. The germline gives CDR1 MNHEY, CDR2 SVGAGI. The CDR3 covers 15 residues. The CDR3 region is CASSLTGSFTYEQYF. The CDR3 nucleotides are TGTGCCAGCAGCCTGACAGGGTCATTTACCTACGAGCAGTACTTC.